The rows below give T cell receptor beta chains drawn from one sample of a study of cytomegalovirus exposure and HLA in healthy donors. Profiling relied on immunoSEQ multiplex PCR, and the TCRdb table lists in-frame clones only, not all of them. Here the sample spans roughly 110,000 clones, around 64% being singletons. Sequences were obtained from PBMCs. These receptors were collected from a woman in her thirties in good health and CMV-seronegative. Each CDR3 is given with its conserved first and last residue. The order of the fields is clone size, V gene, J gene, D gene, CDR3 protein, CDR3 DNA. The D gene is left open where the match is weak. The size entry is marked missing in some rows and otherwise reads once, few, many or a size class.

>-|TRBV7-3|TRBJ2-7|-
CASSLDASRQYEQYF
TGTGCCAGCAGCTTAGACGCTAGTCGACAGTACGAGCAGTACTTC
>-|TRBV4-2|TRBJ2-7|-
CASSQVWTNSYEQYF
TGTGCCAGCAGCCAAGTCTGGACTAACAGCTACGAGCAGTACTTC
>once|TRBV19|TRBJ2-2|-
CASSAGNTGELFF
TGTGCCAGTAGTGCGGGGAACACCGGGGAGCTGTTTTTT
>few|TRBV21-1|TRBJ1-3|-
CASSPPLARMPGLIYF
TGTGCCAGCAGCCCTCCCCTAGCTAGAATGCCAGGCCTTATATATTTT
>-|TRBV2|TRBJ2-7|-
CASREGYEQYF
TGTGCCAGCAGAGAGGGCTACGAGCAGTACTTC
>-|TRBV27|TRBJ1-1|-
CASSLFVDRNTEAFF
TGTGCCAGCAGTTTATTCGTGGACAGGAACACTGAAGCTTTCTTT
>few|TRBV7-8|TRBJ1-2|-
CASTTSGGYGYTF
TGTGCCAGCACCACTAGCGGAGGCTATGGCTACACCTTC
>-|TRBV5-1|TRBJ2-7|TRBD2
CASSPGLAGDEQYF
TGCGCCAGCAGCCCGGGACTAGCGGGCGACGAGCAGTACTTC
>few|TRBV7-2|TRBJ2-7|TRBD2
CASSTTSGVSYEQYF
TGTGCCAGCAGCACGACTAGCGGGGTATCCTACGAGCAGTACTTC
>-|TRBV10-1|TRBJ1-2|TRBD1
CASSEGTDYGYTF
TGCGCCAGCAGTGAAGGGACAGACTATGGCTACACCTTC
>-|TRBV30|TRBJ1-2|TRBD1
CAWSVPDRGNYGYTF
TGTGCCTGGAGTGTACCCGACAGGGGGAACTATGGCTACACCTTC
>-|TRBV25-1|TRBJ1-5|-
CASSEGSQPQHF
TGTGCCAGCAGTGAGGGGAGTCAGCCCCAGCATTTT
>few|TRBV28|TRBJ2-7|TRBD2
CASNLAGGNYEQYF
TGTGCCAGCAATCTAGCGGGAGGGAACTACGAGCAGTACTTC
>-|TRBV27|TRBJ1-2|TRBD1
CASTSLQGGRGYTF
TGTGCCAGCACTTCACTACAGGGGGGAAGGGGCTACACCTTC
>-|TRBV23-1|TRBJ2-1|TRBD1
CASTRDRGNEQFF
TGCGCCAGCACTCGGGACAGGGGCAATGAGCAGTTCTTC
>-|TRBV6-5|TRBJ1-6|TRBD1
CASSSDRVYNSPLHF
TGTGCCAGCAGTTCCGACAGGGTTTATAATTCACCCCTCCACTTT
>-|TRBV6-1|TRBJ2-5|TRBD2
CASSEAYRTSGTQETQYF
TGTGCCAGCAGTGAAGCGTATAGGACTAGCGGGACACAAGAGACCCAGTACTTC
>-|TRBV30|TRBJ1-1|TRBD1
CAWEARGRSSAEAFF
TGTGCCTGGGAAGCCAGGGGGCGATCCTCCGCTGAAGCTTTCTTT
>-|TRBV6-5|TRBJ2-1|TRBD1
CASSFGRGLNEQFF
TGTGCCAGCAGTTTTGGCAGGGGGCTGAATGAGCAGTTCTTC
>once|TRBV5-1|TRBJ2-1|-
CASSLEGLTYNEQFF
TGCGCCAGCAGCTTGGAGGGGTTGACCTACAATGAGCAGTTCTTC
>-|TRBV11-3|TRBJ2-1|TRBD2
CASSPTTSGIDNEQFF
TGTGCCAGCAGCCCAACAACTAGCGGGATTGACAATGAGCAGTTCTTC
>once|TRBV7-2|TRBJ1-1|-
CASSSGGSAEAFF
TGTGCCAGCAGCTCCGGAGGGTCCGCTGAAGCTTTCTTT
>few|TRBV18|TRBJ2-1|TRBD1
CASSPREDRGFGEQFF
TGTGCCAGCTCACCACGTGAGGACAGGGGCTTCGGGGAGCAGTTCTTC
>few|TRBV5-1|TRBJ2-7|TRBD1
CASSGGDRVDEQYF
TGCGCCAGCAGCGGGGGGGACAGGGTCGACGAGCAGTACTTC
>-|TRBV7-8|TRBJ2-5|TRBD2
CASSLGLAAGETQYF
TGTGCCAGCAGCTTAGGACTAGCGGCGGGAGAGACCCAGTACTTC
>-|TRBV5-1|TRBJ2-1|-
CASSVTGSGDYNEQFF
TGCGCCAGCAGCGTCACAGGGTCCGGGGACTACAATGAGCAGTTCTTC
>once|TRBV19|TRBJ2-1|-
CASSIVRENEQFF
TGTGCCAGTAGTATAGTTCGAGAGAATGAGCAGTTCTTC
>-|TRBV7-9|TRBJ2-1|TRBD2
CASVLGTSGYNEQFF
TGTGCCAGCGTACTCGGGACTAGCGGCTACAATGAGCAGTTCTTC
>-|TRBV6-5|TRBJ2-7|TRBD1
CASSLSGTGTYEQYF
TGTGCCAGCAGCTTATCCGGGACAGGGACTTACGAGCAGTACTTC
>-|TRBV15|TRBJ1-1|-
CATSRETNANTEAFF
TGTGCCACCAGCAGAGAGACAAACGCGAACACTGAAGCTTTCTTT
>-|TRBV5-1|TRBJ2-7|TRBD2
CASSLGTSGRAHEQYF
TGCGCCAGCAGCCTCGGGACTAGCGGGAGGGCCCACGAGCAGTACTTC
>-|TRBV7-9|TRBJ2-1|-
CASSLAEGGSSEQFF
TGTGCCAGCAGCTTAGCCGAGGGGGGGAGCAGTGAGCAGTTCTTC
>-|TRBV7-2|TRBJ2-1|-
CASSLYFARTANSYNEQFF
TGTGCCAGCAGCTTATATTTCGCCCGGACAGCGAACTCCTACAATGAGCAGTTCTTC
>few|TRBV7-8|TRBJ1-3|-
CASSFDPLPGGARSTIYF
TGTGCCAGCAGCTTTGACCCGCTTCCAGGTGGGGCGCGTAGCACCATATATTTT
>-|TRBV7-3|TRBJ2-2|TRBD1
CASSGPDRGTGELFF
TGTGCCAGCAGCGGCCCGGACAGGGGAACCGGGGAGCTGTTTTTT
>-|TRBV5-6|TRBJ1-2|TRBD1
CASSFQGAYGYTF
TGTGCCAGCAGCTTTCAGGGGGCCTATGGCTACACCTTC
>-|TRBV27|TRBJ2-7|-
CASSTGVDYEQYF
TGTGCCAGCAGTACGGGGGTAGACTACGAGCAGTACTTC
>once|TRBV4-1|TRBJ2-5|-
CASSQQGWEETQYF
TGCGCCAGCAGCCAACAGGGCTGGGAAGAGACCCAGTACTTC
>-|TRBV30|TRBJ1-6|-
CAWTEGGSYNSPLHF
TGTGCCTGGACCGAAGGGGGCTCCTATAATTCACCCCTCCACTTT
>-|TRBV18|TRBJ2-7|-
CASSPGGRADYEQYF
TGTGCCAGCTCACCAGGGGGGAGAGCGGACTACGAGCAGTACTTC
>-|TRBV7-9|TRBJ2-4|-
CASSLGLDKNIQYF
TGTGCCAGCAGCTTAGGTCTAGACAAAAACATTCAGTACTTC
>few|TRBV4-3|TRBJ1-2|TRBD1
CASSQGHRGSYGYTF
TGCGCCAGCAGCCAAGGGCACAGGGGGAGCTATGGCTACACCTTC
>-|TRBV4-3|TRBJ2-3|TRBD1
CASSRKPQGPSSTDTQYF
TGCGCCAGCAGCCGTAAACCACAGGGGCCATCTAGCACAGATACGCAGTATTTT
>-|TRBV19|TRBJ2-3|-
CASSRGGGTTDTQYF
TGTGCCAGTAGTAGAGGTGGCGGCACCACAGATACGCAGTATTTT
>-|TRBV9|TRBJ1-1|-
CASSVEGGGATEAFF
TGTGCCAGCAGCGTAGAGGGGGGAGGGGCCACTGAAGCTTTCTTT
>-|TRBV27|TRBJ1-5|TRBD1
CASSQGQGDQPQHF
TGTGCCAGCAGTCAGGGACAGGGGGATCAGCCCCAGCATTTT
>once|TRBV9|TRBJ2-3|TRBD2
CASSVGGGRATDTQYF
TGTGCCAGCAGCGTAGGGGGCGGGAGGGCGACAGATACGCAGTATTTT
>-|TRBV6-5|TRBJ2-3|-
CASSYSKGLFDTQYF
TGTGCCAGCAGTTACTCGAAGGGACTCTTCGATACGCAGTATTTT
>-|TRBV10-2|TRBJ2-3|TRBD1
CASSLPSDRGGTDTQYF
TGCGCCAGCAGTCTGCCCTCCGACAGGGGAGGCACAGATACGCAGTATTTT
>-|TRBV7-7|TRBJ2-5|TRBD1
CASSLDRGQETQYF
TGTGCTAGCAGCTTAGACAGGGGACAAGAGACCCAGTACTTC
>-|TRBV2|TRBJ1-4|-
CASSARRPRGEKLFF
TGTGCCAGCAGTGCCCGCAGACCTAGGGGCGAAAAACTGTTTTTT
>-|TRBV20-1|TRBJ2-3|-
CSAFERDTQYF
TGCAGTGCCTTCGAGCGGGATACGCAGTATTTT